This TCR beta chain was recovered during a study of T cells in Graves' hyperthyroidism and ophthalmopathy (dated by TCRdb to between 2018 and 2020). For the study in its entirety: Peripheral blood samples were taken at the time of initial diagnosis, prior to any treatment. TCR Vbeta CDR3 sequencing of some 140 peripheral blood samples (over 40 ophthalmopathy, 70 to 85 hyperthyroidism and approximately 17 progressor patients) is reported in the paper. After sampling, hyperthyroidism patients received methimazole starting at 30 mg daily, and ophthalmopathy patients received high-dose intravenous methylprednisolone. TCR V-J signatures able to tell the groups apart were searched for in a discovery cohort of 90 to 100 patients, of whom roughly 42 had Graves' ophthalmopathy and under 65 had stable Graves' hyperthyroidism. Thyroid tissue and blood T-cell repertoires from more than five Graves' hyperthyroidism patients were also compared in the study. The 75 to 100 discovery patients were divided at random into training and test sets in a 7:3 ratio. Prospective prediction of ophthalmopathy was tested in an independent validation cohort consisting of some 20 hyperthyroidism patients and over 15 patients who later progressed to ophthalmopathy. The paper's findings and limits, for the study overall: Sample size was not statistically predetermined, and blinding of investigators to group allocation was not performed. In validation, the model predicted progression to ophthalmopathy with over 65% sensitivity and less than 75% specificity, a median of 6.5 months before onset. Ophthalmopathy was separated from stable hyperthyroidism by a 13 V-J signature model, with 85% to 90% sensitivity and roughly 84% specificity obtained in cross-validation and 80%/75% obtained in testing. Most expanded thyroid clonotypes (frequency above 0.001) were also detected in blood, a finding suggesting that blood repertoires may reflect thyroid immune responses.

The CDR3 runs 15 amino acids, cysteine and phenylalanine included. The DNA shown is the 45-base CDR3, in frame from base 1. Via the germline V gene (reference sequence), CDR1 is LNHDA and CDR2 SQIVND. V and J are truncated by 5 bases and 0 bases respectively, leaving an intervening sequence of 13 bases. This clonotype was detected only a few times. Its binding antigen is unknown. Per-nucleotide qualities are absent, and no much larger clonotype sits a single base away. Ophthalmopathy patients had moderately to severely active disease, with a Clinical Activity Score of 3 or more, a NOSPECS grade of 4 or more, and a disease duration of less than 3 months. Patients with uncontrolled infections, other autoimmune diseases, pregnancy or lactation were excluded. Clinical symptoms, serum thyroxine and TRAb, thyroid ultrasound, and orbital computed tomography formed the basis for the diagnoses. Ficoll-Paque density gradient centrifugation was used to isolate PBMCs from about 9 ml of fresh peripheral blood. Total RNA was extracted with Trizol reagent, and quality was checked on an Agilent 2100 Bioanalyzer.

The TCR beta CDR3 regions were amplified from the RNA transcripts. For the first round of RT-PCR on the TCR CDR3, the HTBI primer set was used together with the Qiagen OneStep RT-PCR kit. Libraries were constructed in a second round of multiplex PCR, after which size selection and purification were carried out. Libraries were sequenced paired-end with 100 bp reads on an Illumina HiSeq2000. The original methods were these. SOAPnuke was used to process the raw data, with reads discarded if the reads contained adapters or uncalled bases, had a mean Phred below 15, or lacked an exact constant-primer or identifier match. COPE v1.2.5 was used to merge high-quality paired reads, and clonotypes were defined as unique nucleotide sequences. MiTCR v1.1 was used to align the clonotypes against IMGT TRBV, TRBD and TRBJ reference segments. Analysis was restricted to V-J combinations with a frequency above 0.0001, which covered roughly 99% of repertoires. A TCS score was defined as the ratio of F50 (clonal expansion) to E x V (chaos), with BLOSUM62-based TCRdist applied between CDR3 peptides within each V-J. Welch's t-statistics and random forest reduced approximately 520 V-J features to 13, which were used in a naive Bayes classifier (R e1071). Through fastp at Q25 and MiXCR, TCRdb rebuilt clones from the public reads, retaining in-frame beta chains. Under each unique CDR3 protein, matching rows form one entry showing the most common genes and DNA. The authors' filters were not applied to this entry. Present in this sample are about 600,000 distinct CDR3 sequences, roughly 15% of which were seen just once. Clones ranked in the top ten supply about 12% of the sample.

This TCR came from a woman aged 50 to 60 with Graves' ophthalmopathy. The sample consisted of blood. Recombination linked TRBV19 to TRBJ1-2; the D gene identity is not certain. CDR3 sequence: CASSVTKTSNYGYTF. The nucleotide sequence reads as follows: TGTGCCAGTAGTGTCACCAAGACATCTAACTATGGCTACACCTTC.